What follows is one T cell receptor (beta chain) and its context. Its antigen is as yet unknown. The CDR3 consists of 23 residues. The sample originates from a study of shared clonotypes between healthy human individuals. Overall study results and limits: Non-shared clonotypes displayed generation probabilities falling below those of clonotypes present in all four donors. Sharing across four donors was highest in naive CD4 (roughly 5%) and lowest in memory CD8 (around 0.4%).

Sorted-subset replicate PCRs used 150 to 200 ng DNA, 30,000 or so T cell genomes. The assay was immunoSEQ multiplex PCR, and TCRdb's table has in-frame clones only and misses some. Among millions of clones, under 95% were seen once, and the ten largest hold under 2%. The naive CD8 subset, CD45RO-negative cells positively selected for CCR7, excluded terminally differentiated effector memory CD45RA+ cells. Material for sequencing was naive CD8+ T cells from PBMCs. This TCR derives from a man younger than 35 in good health. Some clones in this sample may be carry-over from other donors' samples. This chain connects TRBV21-1 to TRBJ1-5; TRBD1, as called in the table, went unchecked against the DNA. TRBV21-1 is designated a pseudogene. The CDR3 sequence is CASSKDRGKKGTGVAHAWQPQHF. DNA for the CDR3: TGTGCCAGCAGCAAAGATCGGGGGAAAAAGGGGACAGGGGTCGCGCATGCATGGCAGCCCCAGCATTTT.